The entry below gives a single T cell receptor (beta chain) sequence along with its context. One end of the junction varies from germline; a read error may be responsible. The sample is drawn from a study of cytomegalovirus exposure and HLA in healthy donors. PCR was performed using 60 Vbeta and 13 Jbeta primers. Sequenced by immunoSEQ multiplex PCR; TCRdb stores in-frame clones only, minus some. Of 120,000 or so clones in the sample, around three quarters were seen once. The sequencing sample was made of PBMCs. The TCR sequence derives from a middle-aged woman in good health and CMV-seronegative.

The CDR3 region is CASNQPGATYNEQFF. CDR3 in DNA: TGCGCCAGCAACCAACCGGGAGCCACCTACAATGAGCAGTTCTTC. This chain uses TRBV4-1 with TRBJ2-1; a possible D gene is TRBD2 (6 bases). The germline V gene encodes CDR1 MGHRA and CDR2 YSYEKL. The CDR3 covers 15 residues.